The 27 T cell receptor beta chains below come from one sample, sequenced in a study of beta chain features in type 1 diabetes. Since all of the isolated RNA was reverse transcribed, expressed TCRB transcripts were what got sequenced. Generated by immunoSEQ multiplex PCR, the TCRdb table keeps only in-frame clones and is missing some. The data contain fewer than 300,000 clones, 11% of them singletons. Their recognized antigens are unknown. Study findings and constraints: All four CD4+ subsets from Type 1 diabetes patients carried moderately but significantly shorter TCRB CDR3s.

Sequencing used naive CD4+ T cells from blood. The receptors here all came from a man under 40 with type 1 diabetes.

This clone was counted a few times. This sequence joins TRBV19 and TRBJ1-1; D uncertain. Trimming left V 5 bases short and J 0 bases short, with 10 bases between. The CDR3 runs to 14 residues. Germline V gene sequence: CDR1 LNHDA, CDR2 SQIVND (reference sequence). The CDR3 loop is CASSPYGMNTEAFF. CDR3 coding DNA: TGTGCCAGTAGTCCTTACGGGATGAACACTGAAGCTTTCTTT.

The chain carries TRBV2 and TRBJ2-1; the D is unclear. Deletions cut 4 bases from V and 6 bases from J, with 10 bases between. The CDR3 is 13 amino acids. Germline V gene lookup returns CDR1 SNHLY and CDR2 FYNNEI. CDR3 residues: CASSGLTANEQFF. DNA of the CDR3: TGTGCCAGCAGTGGCCTAACTGCCAATGAGCAGTTCTTC. Together with reference TRBV2 and TRBJ2-1, the CDR3 gives the full variable domain: EPEVTQTPSHQVTQMGQEVILRCVPISNHLYFYWYRQILGQKVEFLVSFYNNEISEKSEIFDDQFSVERPDGSNFTLKIRSTKLEDSAMYFCASSGLTANEQFFGPGTRLTVL.

This chain joins TRBV10-3 and TRBJ2-7; the D is unclear. CDR1 is ENHRY and CDR2 is SYGVKD in the germline V gene. V lost 4 bases, J lost 5 bases, and 6 bases lay in between. The CDR3 length is 11 residues. CDR3 amino acids: CAISGGDEQYF. In nucleotides, the CDR3 is TGTGCCATCAGTGGAGGAGACGAGCAGTACTTC.

This clone was detected only a few times. The gene calls are TRBV7-8 and TRBJ2-1; no firm D call. The CDR3 extends over 14 amino acids. Trimming pared 1 base from V and 6 bases from J, leaving 10 bases between. The V gene's germline CDR1 is SGHVS and CDR2 FQNEAQ. DNA for the CDR3: TGTGCCAGCAGCTTAGTCGGCGGAATCAATGAGCAGTTCTTC. Residues: CASSLVGGINEQFF.

This clone was picked up a small number of times. V usage is TRBV7-8 and J usage is TRBJ2-7, with D tentatively TRBD1 (6 bases). CDR3 length equals 13 residues. In germline, CDR1 is SGHVS, CDR2 FQNEAQ. V dropped 5 bases and J dropped 4 bases, with 12 bases sitting between them. Here the CDR3 DNA reads TGTGCCAGCAGCCTCGGGACACAGTACGAGCAGTACTTC. It specifies CASSLGTQYEQYF.

This clone appeared once. V is TRBV18 and J is TRBJ1-1; D might be TRBD1 (5 bases). The ends were cut back, 3 bases at V and 1 base at J, with 15 bases in the middle. Germline CDR1 KGHSH, CDR2 LQKENI. The CDR3 runs 16 residues. CDR3 sequence (DNA): TGTGCCAGCTCACCCGGTCTCCCGGACACGAACACTGAAGCTTTCTTT. Residues: CASSPGLPDTNTEAFF.

The chain recombines TRBV7-3 with TRBJ2-3, with a possible D match to TRBD2 (7 bases). This CDR3 has 15 amino acids. Trimming cost V 1 base and J 4 bases, with 12 bases left between them. Per germline, CDR1 SGHTA and CDR2 FQGTGA. CDR3 protein: CASSLRGGWSDTQYF. Written as DNA, the CDR3 is TGTGCCAGCAGCTTAAGGGGGGGCTGGTCAGATACGCAGTATTTT. The whole variable domain, remainder taken from reference TRBV7-3 and TRBJ2-3, is GAGVSQTPSNKVTEKGKYVELRCDPISGHTALYWYRQSLGQGPEFLIYFQGTGAADDSGLPNDRFFAVRPEGSVSTLKIQRTERGDSAVYLCASSLRGGWSDTQYFGPGTRLTVL.

The rearrangement links TRBV18 to TRBJ1-1; 11 bases align to TRBD1. Germline assignment: CDR1 KGHSH and CDR2 LQKENI. The trim removed 4 bases at V and 7 bases at J, leaving 5 bases unmatched. The CDR3 has 14 amino acids. The CDR3 nucleotides read TGTGCCAGCTCACAGGACAGGGGGCCGGGTGAAGCTTTCTTT. The encoded protein is CASSQDRGPGEAFF.

The chain carries TRBV4-2 and TRBJ2-5, with D maybe TRBD2 (7 bases). The CDR3 spans 18 residues. CDR1 LGHNA and CDR2 YNFKEQ come from the germline V gene. V dropped 0 bases and J dropped 0 bases, with 17 bases sitting between them. The CDR3: CASSQDFQAGAYQETQYF. CDR3 nucleotides: TGTGCCAGCAGCCAAGATTTCCAGGCGGGGGCGTACCAAGAGACCCAGTACTTC.

The chain couples TRBV9 to TRBJ1-1, with D unclear. The CDR3 spans 13 residues. V lost 4 bases and J lost 0, with 7 bases in between. The germline V gene encodes CDR1 SGDLS and CDR2 YYNGEE. This CDR3 is CASSLRMNTEAFF. The CDR3, as DNA: TGTGCCAGCAGCCTCAGGATGAACACTGAAGCTTTCTTT.

This clone was picked up a small number of times. The V call is TRBV18, the J call TRBJ2-3; D may be TRBD2 (5 bases). Trimming removed 3 bases from V and 5 bases from J, with 6 bases in between. This CDR3 is built from 12 residues. Germline CDR1 is KGHSH and CDR2 is LQKENI. DNA of the CDR3: TGTGCCAGCTCACCTGGGAGAGATACGCAGTATTTT. It codes for CASSPGRDTQYF.

The V and J genes are TRBV28 and TRBJ1-5, with TRBD1 matching 10 bases. V shed 5 bases, J shed 6 bases, and the junction held 4 bases outside the gene matches. The CDR3 has 14 residues. Germline loops: CDR1 MDHEN, CDR2 SYDVKM. CDR3: CASSDRGLGQPQHF. The CDR3 bases are TGTGCCAGCAGTGACAGGGGGCTCGGTCAGCCCCAGCATTTT.

This clone showed up just a few times. The gene calls are TRBV5-1 and TRBJ1-2; D remains unclear. The CDR3 has 15 amino acids. In germline, CDR1 is SGHRS, CDR2 YFSETQ. Trimming pared 0 bases from V and 6 bases from J, leaving 15 bases between. The CDR3 protein is CASSLVPGLNNGYTF. The DNA of the CDR3 is TGCGCCAGCAGCTTGGTGCCGGGTCTCAACAATGGCTACACCTTC.

The chain has TRBV28 and TRBJ1-2; 8 bases fit TRBD1. Losses at the gene ends were 7 bases for V and 4 bases for J; bases not matched to a gene: 8. Germline assignment: CDR1 MDHEN and CDR2 SYDVKM. The length of the CDR3 is 14 residues. CDR3 protein: CASISGQGSYGYTF. CDR3 DNA: TGTGCCAGCATTAGCGGACAGGGTAGCTATGGCTACACCTTC.

This clone has more than one count but fewer than ten. The gene calls are TRBV7-9 and TRBJ2-7; a possible D gene is TRBD1 (5 bases). Germline CDR1 and CDR2: SEHNR and FQNEAQ (reference sequence). The length of the CDR3 is 12 residues. Trimming left V 4 bases short and J 6 bases short, with 10 bases between. The CDR3 is CASSYPTAEQYF. CDR3 DNA: TGTGCCAGCAGCTATCCGACAGCCGAGCAGTACTTC.

The chain is built from TRBV5-1 and TRBJ2-5; tentative D call: TRBD1 (5 bases). The ends were cut back, 1 base at V and 1 base at J, with 11 bases in the middle. In germline, CDR1 is SGHRS, CDR2 YFSETQ. This CDR3 comprises 15 residues. This CDR3 is CASSLQQGGQETQYF. DNA of the CDR3: TGCGCCAGCAGCTTGCAGCAGGGCGGCCAAGAGACCCAGTACTTC.

The genes are TRBV7-8 and TRBJ1-1; 8 positions match TRBD1. From germline, CDR1 is SGHVS and CDR2 FQNEAQ. Trimming took 3 bases from V and 1 from J; bases not matched to a gene: 1. The CDR3 runs 14 residues. CDR3 in DNA: TGTGCCAGCAGCTTCCAGGGGGCGAACACTGAAGCTTTCTTT. This encodes CASSFQGANTEAFF.

V and J are TRBV6-5 and TRBJ2-3; 8 bases map to TRBD2. The CDR3 has 13 amino acids. V dropped 8 bases and J dropped 4; count of bases not matched to a gene: 5. The germline CDR1 and CDR2 sequences are MNHEY and SVGAGI. As DNA, the CDR3 is TGTGCCAGCGAAGGCGGGGGGCCAGATACGCAGTATTTT. Protein: CASEGGGPDTQYF.

The table lists this clone with a few counts. The V gene is TRBV4-3, the J gene TRBJ2-3; 8 positions match TRBD2. In germline, CDR1 is LGHNA, CDR2 YSLEER. This CDR3 comprises 17 residues. With V trimmed by 0 bases and J by 2 bases, 7 bases remained unmatched. Here the CDR3 DNA reads TGCGCCAGCAGCCAAGAAACAGGAGCGGGGGTCACAGATACGCAGTATTTT. This gives the protein CASSQETGAGVTDTQYF.

V gene TRBV7-2 combines with J gene TRBJ2-3; 10 bases match TRBD2. V dropped 8 bases and J dropped 5; count of bases not matched to a gene: 7. In germline, CDR1 is SGHTA, CDR2 FQGNSA. The CDR3 runs 14 residues. In nucleotides, the CDR3 is TGTGCCAGCCTGAGCGGGGGGGCGCGAGATACGCAGTATTTT. Protein product: CASLSGGARDTQYF. Full variable domain (rest looked up from reference TRBV7-2 and TRBJ2-3): GAGVSQSPSNKVTEKGKDVELRCDPISGHTALYWYRQSLGQGLEFLIYFQGNSAPDKSGLPSDRFSAERTGGSVSTLTIQRTQQEDSAVYLCASLSGGARDTQYFGPGTRLTVL.

This chain's CDR3 is CASRRQGREQFF. The CDR3 nucleotides read TGTGCCAGCAGGCGACAGGGGCGCGAGCAGTTCTTC. The V and J genes are TRBV6-5 and TRBJ2-1; 8 bases line up with TRBD1. From germline, CDR1 is MNHEY and CDR2 SVGAGI. V lost 6 bases to trimming and J lost 10 bases; unmatched junction nucleotides: 5. This CDR3 comprises 12 residues.

With regard to this clone: The sample has other DNA sequences that encode this CDR3 too. The genes are TRBV7-3 and TRBJ1-1; 7 nucleotides line up with TRBD1. This CDR3 has 13 amino acids. J lost 4 bases, V lost 2 bases, and 1 base had no gene match. Germline V CDR1 and CDR2: SGHTA, FQGTGA. The CDR3 loop reads CASSLRQGTEAFF. The CDR3 nucleotides read TGTGCCAGCAGCTTACGACAGGGCACTGAAGCTTTCTTT.

This clone was counted only a few times. The chain links TRBV28 to TRBJ2-4, with D possibly being TRBD2 (5 bases). Germline V CDR1 and CDR2: MDHEN, SYDVKM. This CDR3 is built from 11 residues. Trimming shortened V by 4 bases and J by 14 bases, and 12 bases separated the two germline ends. This CDR3 reads CASSSPHGEYF. CDR3 nucleotides: TGTGCCAGCAGTTCGCCACACGGGGAGTACTTC.

This clone was seen only a few times. J is TRBJ1-5 and V is TRBV6-1; tentatively, D is TRBD1 (5 bases). V gave up 5 bases and J gave up 5 bases, with 16 bases separating them. The CDR3 runs to 15 residues. CDR1 MNHNS and CDR2 SASEGT come from the germline V gene. In nucleotides, the CDR3 is TGTGCCAGCAGTCCCGGGGACTCGTCGGATCAGCCCCAGCATTTT. Amino acids: CASSPGDSSDQPQHF.

V gene TRBV20-1 combines with J gene TRBJ2-5; D is uncertain. The CDR3 spans 10 residues. Germline CDR1 is DFQATT and CDR2 is SNEGSKA (reference sequence). Trimming shortened V by 7 bases and J by 5 bases, and 8 bases separated the two germline ends. CDR3 nucleotide sequence: TGCAGTGTTCCGTCGGAGACCCAGTACTTC. Translated, it gives CSVPSETQYF.

The CDR3, as DNA: TGCGCCAGCAGTGCCGGGACAGGGACATCCTACGAGCAGTACTTC. Translation gives CASSAGTGTSYEQYF. The chain has TRBV5-1 and TRBJ2-7, with TRBD1 identical over 9 bases. Trimming removed 5 bases from V and 1 base from J; junction bases left unmatched: 7. Germline V CDR1 and CDR2: SGHRS, YFSETQ. CDR3 length: 15 amino acids. Full variable domain (outside the CDR3, taken from reference TRBV5-1 and TRBJ2-7): KAGVTQTPRYLIKTRGQQVTLSCSPISGHRSVSWYQQTPGQGLQFLFEYFSETQRNKGNFPGRFSGRQFSNSRSEMNVSTLELGDSALYLCASSAGTGTSYEQYFGPGTRLTVT.

V gene TRBV5-1 combines with J gene TRBJ1-1; D is undetermined. CDR3 length equals 13 residues. Germline V lookup: CDR1 SGHRS, CDR2 YFSETQ. The germline V and J ends were trimmed by 0 bases and 12 bases, with 15 bases remaining between them. The CDR3 is CASSLVGLSLPFF. In DNA, the CDR3 is TGCGCCAGCAGCTTGGTTGGGCTGTCGCTACCTTTCTTT.